These 17 T cell receptor beta chains share one sample of origin, sequenced in a study of STAT5B mutations in CD4+ large granular lymphocyte leukemia. Clones were sequenced by immunoSEQ multiplex PCR, and TCRdb holds only the in-frame ones, with some missing. The sample shows about 35,000 clones, around 76% of them seen only once. Input material: CD4+ T cells from blood buffy coats. The receptors shown here come from a human donor in good health.

The genes are TRBV6-4 and TRBJ1-6; perhaps TRBD1 as D (6 bases). In germline, CDR1 is MRHNA, CDR2 SNTAGT. Trimming removed 6 bases from V and 7 bases from J, with 10 bases in between. The CDR3 covers 13 residues. CDR3 sequence (DNA): TGTGCCAGCAGAAAGGGGGTAAATTCACCCCTCCACTTT. This sequence encodes CASRKGVNSPLHF.

The V gene is TRBV18, the J gene TRBJ2-7, with 9 nucleotides matching TRBD1. Trimming took 3 bases from V and 6 from J; bases not matched to a gene: 12. The CDR3 loop spans 16 amino acids. CDR1 KGHSH and CDR2 LQKENI come from the germline V gene. CDR3 in DNA: TGTGCCAGCTCACCGTGGCCGGGACAGGGTATTACCGAGCAGTACTTC. Amino acids: CASSPWPGQGITEQYF.

Comments on this clone: The sample carries other DNA sequences with the same CDR3. The chain is built from TRBV6-5 and TRBJ1-5; TRBD1 agrees at 8 bases. Germline V lookup: CDR1 MNHEY, CDR2 SVGAGI. Trimming removed 6 bases from V and 5 bases from J; junction bases left unmatched: 0. This CDR3 is 12 amino acids long. In DNA form, the CDR3 reads TGTGCCAGCAGACAGGGGGATCAGCCCCAGCATTTT. This codes for CASRQGDQPQHF.

CDR3: CASSGAGPGGELFF. The CDR3 DNA reads TGCGCCAGCAGCGGAGCGGGCCCCGGCGGGGAGCTGTTTTTT. The V call is TRBV5-1, the J call TRBJ2-2; possible D gene TRBD2, 6 bases. Germline loops: CDR1 SGHRS, CDR2 YFSETQ. The V and J ends lost 4 bases and 7 bases respectively, with 14 bases between them. CDR3 size: 14 residues.

The chain carries TRBV30 and TRBJ1-2, with D tentatively TRBD1 (6 bases). Germline values: CDR1 GTSNPN, CDR2 SVGIG (reference sequence). The CDR3 covers 17 residues. With 0 bases removed from V and 4 bases from J, the gap between germline ends came to 21 bases. The CDR3 is CAWSVLGQGISRYGYTF. Here the CDR3 DNA reads TGTGCCTGGAGTGTACTTGGCCAGGGGATTTCCCGCTATGGCTACACCTTC.

This sequence joins TRBV5-5 and TRBJ1-4; 9 positions match TRBD1. V shed 0 bases, J shed 0 bases, and the junction held 9 bases outside the gene matches. Germline CDR1 is SGHKS and CDR2 is YYEKEE (reference sequence). This CDR3 has 19 amino acids. CDR3 nucleotides: TGTGCCAGCAGCTTGGTGGGACAGGGAGACCTCGCAACTAATGAAAAACTGTTTTTT. Protein product: CASSLVGQGDLATNEKLFF.

The chain is built from TRBV10-2 and TRBJ2-2; no firm D call. This CDR3 contains 16 residues. V was trimmed by 0 bases and J by 4 bases, leaving 12 bases between them. CDR1 and CDR2 (germline): WSHSY, SAAADI. The CDR3 bases are TGCGCCAGCAGTGAGTCGGATGGGCGCGGCACCGGGGAGCTGTTTTTT. Translating gives CASSESDGRGTGELFF.

This clone was recorded only once. The genes are TRBV5-5 and TRBJ2-7, with D possibly matching TRBD1 (5 bases). Germline-derived CDR1 and CDR2 are SGHKS and YYEKEE (reference sequence). Trimming pared 4 bases from V and 4 bases from J, leaving 18 bases between. This CDR3 has 15 amino acids. Written as DNA, the CDR3 is TGTGCCAGCAGCCCGTATCCCAAACAGGTTTACGAGCAGTACTTC. This translates into CASSPYPKQVYEQYF.

CDR3 region: CAVPTGIYNQPQHF. CDR3 sequence (DNA): TGTGCCGTTCCGACAGGAATCTACAATCAGCCCCAGCATTTT. The chain couples TRBV6-1 to TRBJ1-5, with D perhaps TRBD1 (6 bases). The CDR3 is 14 amino acids. Trimming pared 11 bases from V and 3 bases from J, leaving 17 bases between. Looked up from germline, CDR1 is MNHNS and CDR2 is SASEGT.

This chain joins TRBV15 and TRBJ1-1; D uncertain. The germline V gene encodes CDR1 LNHNV and CDR2 YYDKDF (reference sequence). CDR3 length: 16 amino acids. Trimming took 3 bases from V and 1 from J, leaving 15 bases between them. The CDR3 sequence is CATSRGQRAQNTEAFF. CDR3 nucleotide sequence: TGTGCCACCAGCAGGGGCCAGCGGGCCCAGAACACTGAAGCTTTCTTT.

This chain connects TRBV2 to TRBJ2-1; 9 nucleotides match TRBD2. Germline CDR1 reads SNHLY; CDR2 reads FYNNEI. There are 15 residues in the CDR3. V trimming: 3 bases; J trimming: 5 bases; junction bases outside the gene matches: 5. The CDR3 nucleotides read TGTGCCAGCAGTGAGGACGGACTAGCGAACAATGAGCAGTTCTTC. This gives the protein CASSEDGLANNEQFF.

The CDR3 DNA reads TGTGCCAGTAGTAGAGGACAGGGTGGCGGGGACTATGGCTACACCTTC. Protein: CASSRGQGGGDYGYTF. The rearrangement joins TRBV19 to TRBJ1-2, with TRBD1 identical over 8 bases. Germline loops: CDR1 LNHDA, CDR2 SQIVND (reference sequence). V lost 4 bases and J lost 3; bases outside the gene matches: 10. The CDR3 is made up of 16 amino acids.

This clone was detected only a few times. The rearrangement links TRBV19 to TRBJ1-1; the D gene is possibly TRBD1 (6 bases). Germline V CDR1 and CDR2: LNHDA, SQIVND (reference sequence). Trimming cost V 7 bases and J 1 base, with 13 bases left between them. This CDR3 is built from 14 residues. In nucleotides, the CDR3 is TGTGCCAGTAAGGTTTCCAGGGGGAACACTGAAGCTTTCTTT. Translation gives CASKVSRGNTEAFF.

The CDR3 here is CASSLRSGTGSNEKLFF. CDR3 nucleotide sequence: TGTGCCAGCAGCTTGCGATCCGGGACAGGCAGTAATGAAAAACTGTTTTTT. V usage is TRBV5-4 and J usage is TRBJ1-4, with 8 nucleotides matching TRBD1. The CDR3 sequence is 17 residues long. CDR1 SGHNT and CDR2 YYREEE come from the germline V gene (reference sequence). The junction had 9 bases not matched to a gene; V was cut back by 1 base and J by 4 bases.

The chain has TRBV11-2 and TRBJ2-7, with D perhaps TRBD2 (6 bases). The V gene lost 5 bases and the J gene lost 2 bases, with 13 bases spanning the gap. The CDR3 consists of 14 residues. Germline V gene lookup returns CDR1 SGHAT and CDR2 FQNNGV. The CDR3 loop is CASSPGGAPYEQYF. In nucleotides, the CDR3 is TGTGCCAGCAGCCCCGGCGGGGCCCCCTACGAGCAGTACTTC. Together with reference TRBV11-2 and TRBJ2-7, the CDR3 gives the full variable domain: EAGVAQSPRYKIIEKRQSVAFWCNPISGHATLYWYQQILGQGPKLLIQFQNNGVVDDSQLPKDRFSAERLKGVDSTLKIQPAKLEDSAVYLCASSPGGAPYEQYFGPGTRLTVT.

The chain carries TRBV25-1 and TRBJ2-1; tentative D call: TRBD2 (6 bases). CDR1 and CDR2 from the germline V gene are MGHDK and SYGVNS. The CDR3 runs 14 residues. Deletions cut 3 bases from V and 7 bases from J, with 13 bases between. This CDR3 is CASSEFGGSNEQFF. CDR3 DNA sequence: TGTGCCAGCAGTGAGTTCGGGGGAAGTAATGAGCAGTTCTTC. The full variable domain, completed using reference TRBV25-1 and TRBJ2-1, is EADIYQTPRYLVIGTGKKITLECSQTMGHDKMYWYQQDPGMELHLIHYSYGVNSTEKGDLSSESTVSRIRTEHFPLTLESARPSHTSQYLCASSEFGGSNEQFFGPGTRLTVL.

V usage is TRBV5-1 and J usage is TRBJ1-5, with a tentative D call TRBD1 (5 bases). This CDR3 spans 15 amino acids. Germline CDR1 is SGHRS and CDR2 is YFSETQ. Trimming cost V 4 bases and J 3 bases, with 14 bases left between them. In nucleotides, the CDR3 is TGCGCCAGCAGCCCCTCGGGGGGTAACAATCAGCCCCAGCATTTT. Protein product: CASSPSGGNNQPQHF.